The next 20 T cell receptor beta chains were all read from a single sample in a study of blood T cell repertoires in COVID-19. This table comes from immunoSEQ multiplex PCR, and its TCRdb copy is limited to in-frame clones, with some not included. Of some 69,000 clones listed, approximately 83% were seen once; the top ten hold over 2%. Sequencing was done on a sample of peripheral blood. Source of these receptors: a man older than 75 with active or convalescent COVID-19.

V and J are TRBV20-1 and TRBJ1-2; tentative D call: TRBD1 (6 bases). This CDR3 spans 15 amino acids. CDR1 is DFQATT, CDR2 SNEGSKA, per germline (reference sequence). V lost 3 bases to trimming and J lost 2 bases, with 16 bases between them. CDR3 region: CSASNSQGPNYGYTF. In DNA form, the CDR3 reads TGCAGTGCTAGTAACAGCCAGGGGCCCAACTATGGCTACACCTTC.

The chain uses TRBV30 and TRBJ1-5; no firm D call. V shed 2 bases and J shed 7 bases, with 15 bases lying between them. The CDR3 loop spans 14 amino acids. The germline V gene has CDR1 GTSNPN and CDR2 SVGIG (reference sequence). The CDR3 bases are TGTGCCTGGAGTATAGGGCGGGTGGAACAGCCCCAGCATTTT. Translating it yields CAWSIGRVEQPQHF.

The chain joins TRBV19 to TRBJ2-5; D gene ambiguous. This CDR3 comprises 13 residues. With 3 bases removed from V and 3 bases from J, the gap between germline ends came to 8 bases. CDR1 LNHDA and CDR2 SQIVND come from the germline V gene (reference sequence). The CDR3 DNA is TGTGCCAGTAGTATGTGGCGGAAAGAGACCCAGTACTTC. Its translation: CASSMWRKETQYF.

The rearrangement links TRBV6-5 to TRBJ2-1, with TRBD2 matching 12 bases. With 6 bases clipped from V and 8 bases from J, the junction kept 5 bases outside the gene matches. The V gene's germline CDR1 is MNHEY and CDR2 SVGAGI. The CDR3 extends over 14 amino acids. The DNA of the CDR3 is TGTGCCAGCAGACTAGCGGGGGGTGGCGATGAGCAGTTCTTC. Translation gives CASRLAGGGDEQFF.

The chain joins TRBV7-2 to TRBJ2-5; TRBD2 aligns across 10 bases. CDR1 is SGHTA and CDR2 is FQGNSA in the germline V gene. The CDR3 has 15 residues. V shed 6 bases, J shed 4 bases, and the junction held 8 bases outside the gene matches. This chain's CDR3 is CASSPQRGGGETQYF. The CDR3 nucleotides are TGTGCCAGCAGTCCCCAGCGGGGGGGCGGAGAGACCCAGTACTTC.

V and J are TRBV12-3 or TRBV12-4 and TRBJ1-6, with D hard to call. The CDR3 spans 13 residues. Trimming pared 7 bases from V and 14 bases from J, leaving 18 bases between. This CDR3 reads CASTGEGAHSLHF. CDR3 nucleotides: TGTGCCAGCACCGGAGAGGGCGCTCACTCCCTCCACTTT.

The V gene is TRBV27, the J gene TRBJ1-2; D perhaps matches TRBD1 (6 bases). This CDR3 comprises 14 residues. CDR1 and CDR2 (germline): MNHEY, SMNVEV (reference sequence). Trimming pared 4 bases from V and 5 bases from J, leaving 14 bases between. The CDR3 sequence: CASSSRTEKYGYTF. CDR3 nucleotide sequence: TGTGCCAGCAGTTCGCGGACAGAAAAGTATGGCTACACCTTC.

J is TRBJ1-2 and V is TRBV6-5; TRBD1 matches at 8 bases. Germline-derived CDR1 and CDR2 are MNHEY and SVGAGI. The CDR3 sequence is 14 residues long. Trimming at V came to 8 bases and at J to 6 bases, leaving 11 bases not matched to a gene. The CDR3 DNA sequence: TGTGCCAGCTCCCACAGGGGGAAGGTCGATGGCTACACCTTC. This codes for CASSHRGKVDGYTF.

The chain is built from TRBV5-1 and TRBJ1-2; 8 nucleotides align to TRBD1. The CDR3 contains 15 residues. Germline values: CDR1 SGHRS, CDR2 YFSETQ. J gave up 2 bases and V 7 bases, and 10 bases lay outside the gene matches. Here the CDR3 DNA reads TGCGCCAGCTCTTATTCGGGACAGGTCAACTATGGCTACACCTTC. As protein: CASSYSGQVNYGYTF.

The V gene is TRBV6-5, the J gene TRBJ2-5; 11 nucleotides line up with TRBD2. CDR1 MNHEY and CDR2 SVGAGI come from the germline V gene. The CDR3 has 15 amino acids. With 5 bases clipped from V and 4 bases from J, the junction kept 6 bases outside the gene matches. This CDR3 reads CASSRLAGGGETQYF. The CDR3 DNA reads TGTGCCAGCAGTCGTCTAGCGGGGGGCGGAGAGACCCAGTACTTC.

The rearrangement links TRBV3-1 (or the pseudogene TRBV3-2) to TRBJ2-7, with TRBD2 identical over 10 bases. Trimming cost V 2 bases and J 6 bases; bases outside gene matches: 1. Germline lookup yields CDR1 LGHDT and CDR2 YNNKEL (reference sequence). The CDR3 extends over 13 amino acids. CDR3 coding DNA: TGTGCCAGCAGCCAACGGACTAGCGGCGAGCAGTACTTC. This encodes CASSQRTSGEQYF.

The V and J genes are TRBV5-1 and TRBJ2-7; 12 bases are shared with TRBD2. The germline V gene encodes CDR1 SGHRS and CDR2 YFSETQ. This CDR3 comprises 16 residues. V lost 3 bases and J lost 6; bases outside the gene matches: 10. The CDR3 sequence: CASSSGLAGMGVEQYF. The CDR3 nucleotides read TGCGCCAGCAGCTCAGGACTAGCGGGAATGGGGGTCGAGCAGTACTTC.

V and J are TRBV3-1 (or the pseudogene TRBV3-2) and TRBJ2-7; 7 nucleotides match TRBD1. Per germline, CDR1 LGHDT and CDR2 YNNKEL (reference sequence). CDR3 length: 13 residues. With 4 bases clipped from V and 6 bases from J, the junction kept 6 bases outside the gene matches. The CDR3 sequence is CASSRDSLGEQYF. CDR3 sequence (DNA): TGTGCCAGCAGCCGGGACAGCCTCGGCGAGCAGTACTTC.

J is TRBJ1-2 and V is TRBV6-4; D unclear. The CDR3 consists of 13 residues. Per the germline V gene, CDR1 is MRHNA and CDR2 is SNTAGT. V was pared by 0 bases and J by 4 bases, with 6 bases between. CDR3 sequence reads: CASSDSPGYGYTF. CDR3 nucleotides: TGTGCCAGCAGTGACTCGCCAGGCTATGGCTACACCTTC.

The J gene is TRBJ1-3, the V gene TRBV3-1 (or the pseudogene TRBV3-2), with TRBD1 matching 7 bases. This CDR3 has 17 residues. V lost 2 bases and J lost 3; bases outside the gene matches: 10. Germline CDR1 reads LGHDT; CDR2 reads YNNKEL (reference sequence). DNA of the CDR3: TGTGCCAGCAGCCAAACCCCTAACAGGGGATATGGAAACACCATATATTTT. It translates to CASSQTPNRGYGNTIYF.

The chain combines TRBV2 with TRBJ2-1, with a weak D call TRBD2 (6 bases). Germline loops: CDR1 SNHLY, CDR2 FYNNEI. The CDR3 contains 14 residues. Trimming shortened V by 5 bases and J by 9 bases, and 17 bases separated the two germline ends. The CDR3 DNA is TGTGCCAGCAGTTCGGTGACACTAGCCTCTGAGCAGTTCTTC. It translates to CASSSVTLASEQFF. Full variable domain (remainder filled in from reference TRBV2 and TRBJ2-1): EPEVTQTPSHQVTQMGQEVILRCVPISNHLYFYWYRQILGQKVEFLVSFYNNEISEKSEIFDDQFSVERPDGSNFTLKIRSTKLEDSAMYFCASSSVTLASEQFFGPGTRLTVL.

In nucleotides, the CDR3 is TGTGCCAGCAGCCCGCGGGACAGGGGTAGGGAGCAGTACTTC. Encoded protein: CASSPRDRGREQYF. The chain is built from TRBV7-8 and TRBJ2-7; 10 nucleotides line up with TRBD1. This CDR3 spans 14 amino acids. Germline CDR1 reads SGHVS; CDR2 reads FQNEAQ. J was trimmed by 7 bases and V by 5 bases; bases with no gene match: 8. The full variable domain, rest sourced from reference TRBV7-8 and TRBJ2-7, is GAGVSQSPRYKVAKRGQDVALRCDPISGHVSLFWYQQALGQGPEFLTYFQNEAQLDKSGLPSDRFFAERPEGSVSTLKIQRTQQEDSAVYLCASSPRDRGREQYFGPGTRLTVT.

The chain carries TRBV7-8 and TRBJ1-5, with 8 positions matching TRBD1. V lost 3 bases and J lost 4; bases outside the gene matches: 5. This CDR3 has 15 residues. Germline loops: CDR1 SGHVS, CDR2 FQNEAQ. The CDR3 nucleotides are TGTGCCAGCAGCTTTGGACAGGGTTGGAATCAGCCCCAGCATTTT. Protein: CASSFGQGWNQPQHF.

V is TRBV7-2 and J is TRBJ1-1; 7 nucleotides match TRBD1. The CDR3 is 15 amino acids. The J segment lost 8 bases and the V segment lost 2 bases, leaving 11 bases of the junction unmatched. CDR1 is SGHTA, CDR2 FQGNSA, per germline. The DNA of the CDR3 is TGTGCCAGCAGCTTATCCGGAGACAGGGTAGACGAAGCTTTCTTT. Amino acids: CASSLSGDRVDEAFF.

This chain connects TRBV5-6 to TRBJ1-1; D uncertain. V was pared by 4 bases and J by 0 bases, with 10 bases between. The germline V gene encodes CDR1 SGHDT and CDR2 YYEEEE. There are 14 residues in the CDR3. CDR3 in amino acids: CASSPWHVNTEAFF. The CDR3 region has the DNA TGTGCCAGCAGCCCGTGGCATGTGAACACTGAAGCTTTCTTT.